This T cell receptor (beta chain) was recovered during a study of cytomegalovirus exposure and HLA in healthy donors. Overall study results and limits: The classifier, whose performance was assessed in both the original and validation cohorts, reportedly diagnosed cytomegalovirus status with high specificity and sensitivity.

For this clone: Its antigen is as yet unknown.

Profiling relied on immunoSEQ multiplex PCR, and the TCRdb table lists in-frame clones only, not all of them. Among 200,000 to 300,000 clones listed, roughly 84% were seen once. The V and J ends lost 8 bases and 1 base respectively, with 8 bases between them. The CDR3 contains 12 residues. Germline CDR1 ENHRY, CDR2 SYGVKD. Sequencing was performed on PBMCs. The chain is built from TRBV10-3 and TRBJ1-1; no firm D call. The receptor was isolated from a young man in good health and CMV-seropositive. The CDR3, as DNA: TGTGCCATCCGTTCATCGAACACTGAAGCTTTCTTT. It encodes CAIRSSNTEAFF.